The subject of this entry is one T cell receptor (beta chain). The CDR3 is 10 amino acids. Germline V gene data show CDR1 as GTSNPN and CDR2 as SVGIG (reference sequence). After removal of 8 bases from V and 6 bases from J, the junction contained 1 base not matched to a gene. Amplification used 60 Vbeta primers and 13 Jbeta primers. Profiled with immunoSEQ multiplex PCR; TCRdb holds only in-frame clones, not every one. The table counts about 170,000 clones; approximately 0.82% lies in the top ten. The donors comprised healthy bone marrow donors. The data stem from a study of cytomegalovirus exposure and HLA in healthy donors.

The clonotype comes from a woman younger than 30 in good health and CMV-seropositive. This rearrangement joins TRBV30 to TRBJ1-2; 9 bases are a match to TRBD1. Sequenced sample: PBMCs. CDR3 residues: CAGDRDGYTF. In DNA, the CDR3 is TGTGCCGGGGACAGGGATGGCTACACCTTC.